This T cell receptor beta chain was identified in a study of shared clonotypes between healthy human individuals. About the study: There were three CD4 naive, three CD4 memory, two CD8 naive and one CD8 memory plates per donor.

Among the donors, all were Caucasian adults who lived in Nashville, Tennessee. The study, taken as a whole, reports: Represented genetic and exposure-history diversity was restricted by having few donors.

Comment on this clone: Antigen specificity is unknown.

In germline, CDR1 is GTSNPN, CDR2 SVGIG (reference sequence). V lost 4 bases and J lost 1, with 12 bases in between. This CDR3 has 14 residues. This table comes from immunoSEQ multiplex PCR, and its TCRdb copy is limited to in-frame clones, with some not included. The sample has about 2 million clones, around 95% seen once. The chain has TRBV30 and TRBJ2-3, with no clear D. The material sequenced was naive CD4+ T cells sorted from blood. Subset here: CD45RA+ positively selected. The sequence came from a man between 18 and 29 years old in good health. CDR3 nucleotide sequence: TGTGCCTGGACCGAAGGAATGGGCACAGATACGCAGTATTTT. Its translation: CAWTEGMGTDTQYF.